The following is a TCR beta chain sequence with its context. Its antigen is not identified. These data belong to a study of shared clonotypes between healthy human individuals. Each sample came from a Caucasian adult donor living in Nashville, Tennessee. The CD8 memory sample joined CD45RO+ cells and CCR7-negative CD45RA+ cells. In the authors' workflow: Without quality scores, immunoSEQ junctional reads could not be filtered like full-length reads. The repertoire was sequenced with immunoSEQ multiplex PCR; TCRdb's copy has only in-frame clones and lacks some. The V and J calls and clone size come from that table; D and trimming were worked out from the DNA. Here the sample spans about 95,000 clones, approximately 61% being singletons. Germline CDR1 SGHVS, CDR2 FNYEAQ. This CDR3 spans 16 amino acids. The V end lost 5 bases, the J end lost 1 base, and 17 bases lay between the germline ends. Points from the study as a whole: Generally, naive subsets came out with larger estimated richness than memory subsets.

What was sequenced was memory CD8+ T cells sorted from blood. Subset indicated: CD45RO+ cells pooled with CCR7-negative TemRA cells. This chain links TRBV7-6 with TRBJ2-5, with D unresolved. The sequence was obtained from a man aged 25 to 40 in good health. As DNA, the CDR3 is TGTGCCAGCAGCGAGATAAGGATTGCTCCCCAAGAGACCCAGTACTTC. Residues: CASSEIRIAPQETQYF.